Listed here are 4 T cell receptor beta chains from one sample, sequenced in a study of radiation and T cells in renal cell carcinoma. The protocol was immunoSEQ multiplex PCR, while the TCRdb copy is restricted to in-frame clones and leaves out a portion. The table lists more than 15,000 clones, approximately 59% of them singletons, with around a third in the top ten. Treatment defined: treatment-naive control, cytoreductive nephrectomy. This material consisted of tumor tissue, taken from a patient whose treatment was nephrectomy without radiotherapy. The receptors were sampled from a man over 45 with renal cell carcinoma.

The rearrangement joins TRBV30 to TRBJ1-6; D ambiguous. This CDR3 is 15 amino acids long. Between the trimmed V and J ends, which lost 2 bases and 3 bases, there was a span of 11 bases. The germline gives CDR1 GTSNPN, CDR2 SVGIG (reference sequence). The CDR3 is CAWSPDGIYNSPLHF. The CDR3 coding sequence is TGTGCCTGGAGTCCAGACGGGATCTATAATTCACCCCTCCACTTT. Full variable domain (outside the CDR3, taken from reference TRBV30 and TRBJ1-6): SQTIHQWPATLVQPVGSPLSLECTVEGTSNPNLYWYRQAAGRGLQLLFYSVGIGQISSEVPQNLSASRPQDRQFILSSKKLLLSDSGFYLCAWSPDGIYNSPLHFGNGTRLTVT.

The genes are TRBV6-5 and TRBJ2-5; no clear D gene. Germline V gene data show CDR1 as MNHEY and CDR2 as SVGAGI. The CDR3 length is 15 residues. V was trimmed by 0 bases and J by 5 bases, leaving 13 bases between them. The CDR3 DNA sequence: TGTGCCAGCAGTTACTCAGGTCGTGGGTTCGAGACCCAGTACTTC. Translating it yields CASSYSGRGFETQYF.

This clone was picked up one time. This chain joins TRBV10-3 and TRBJ1-2, with TRBD1 matching over 8 bases. The junction had 11 bases not matched to a gene; V was cut back by 4 bases and J by 7 bases. The CDR3 extends over 15 amino acids. Germline lookup yields CDR1 ENHRY and CDR2 SYGVKD. The CDR3 DNA sequence: TGTGCCATCAGTGGGCCAGGACAGGGTCTTAGTGGCTACACCTTC. Protein product: CAISGPGQGLSGYTF.

The V and J genes are TRBV19 and TRBJ2-1, with TRBD1 as a possible D gene (6 bases). The V end lost 2 bases, the J end lost 4 bases, and 18 bases lay between the germline ends. Looked up from germline, CDR1 is LNHDA and CDR2 is SQIVND (reference sequence). The CDR3 sequence is 17 residues long. CDR3 nucleotide sequence: TGTGCCAGTAGTATATCGCAGTGGGACAACACTTACAATGAGCAGTTCTTC. Translating it yields CASSISQWDNTYNEQFF.